A single sample is the source of the 15 T cell receptor beta chains below, sequenced in a study of identical twins. TCRdb recomputed calls from the 5' RACE reads with MiXCR, one row per CDR3 protein. The data hold fewer than 650,000 distinct CDR3 sequences, with roughly 7.2% observed a single time. The same data also went into a second study, on yellow fever vaccine responses in identical twins.

What was sequenced was PBMCs. These receptor sequences come from a woman between 18 and 29 years old in good health.

The chain is built from TRBV10-3 and TRBJ2-3, with 8 positions matching TRBD1. The V and J ends lost 2 bases and 5 bases, in that order; junction bases with no gene match: 6. The CDR3 extends over 15 amino acids. Germline loops: CDR1 ENHRY, CDR2 SYGVKD. CDR3 sequence reads: CAISEGRGQKDTQYF. As DNA, the CDR3 is TGTGCCATCAGTGAGGGCAGGGGGCAGAAAGATACGCAGTATTTT.

This clonotype was counted ten times or more. The genes are TRBV14 and TRBJ2-1; 9 nucleotides match TRBD2. The junction had 7 bases not matched to a gene; V was cut back by 1 base and J by 9 bases. From germline, CDR1 is SGHDN and CDR2 FVKESK. This CDR3 region has 15 residues. CDR3: CASSQVSAGGGEQFF. The CDR3 nucleotides read TGTGCCAGCAGCCAAGTGTCGGCGGGAGGGGGTGAGCAGTTCTTC.

This chain links TRBV12-3 or TRBV12-4 with TRBJ2-1; possibly TRBD1 for D (6 bases). Trimming cost V 6 bases and J 9 bases, with 18 bases left between them. The CDR3 is made up of 14 amino acids. Written as DNA, the CDR3 is TGTGCCAGCAGCACCATCACAGGGATTGGTGAGCAGTTCTTC. Encoded protein: CASSTITGIGEQFF.

V usage is TRBV25-1 and J usage is TRBJ2-2; 7 bases are a match to TRBD2. V trimming: 7 bases; J trimming: 4 bases; junction bases outside the gene matches: 6. The germline gives CDR1 MGHDK, CDR2 SYGVNS. CDR3 size: 14 residues. CDR3 loop: CASKASGRTGELFF. CDR3 bases: TGTGCCAGCAAGGCTAGCGGTCGCACCGGGGAGCTGTTTTTT.

This clonotype turned up a few times. An end of the junction differs from the germline gene, which may be a read error. The chain combines TRBV6-2 or TRBV6-3 with TRBJ1-3; D ambiguous. The CDR3 totals 11 residues. In germline, CDR1 is MNHEY, CDR2 SVGEGT. The CDR3 DNA reads TGTGCCAGCACCACTGGATACACCATATATTTT. Translation gives CASTTGYTIYF.

V is TRBV6-1 and J is TRBJ1-5; D remains unclear. The CDR3 loop spans 15 amino acids. Trimming shortened V by 3 bases and J by 4 bases, and 13 bases separated the two germline ends. Germline assignment: CDR1 MNHNS and CDR2 SASEGT. In DNA form, the CDR3 reads TGTGCCAGCAGTGATAGGGTTCCCCTTAATCAGCCCCAGCATTTT. It encodes CASSDRVPLNQPQHF.

V usage is TRBV20-1 and J usage is TRBJ2-1; 9 bases map to TRBD2. The CDR3 extends over 16 amino acids. V lost 1 base, J lost 4 bases, and 8 bases stayed unmatched. Germline loops: CDR1 DFQATT, CDR2 SNEGSKA (reference sequence). CDR3 region: CSARASGNPKYNEQFF. The CDR3 bases are TGCAGTGCTAGAGCTAGCGGGAACCCCAAGTACAATGAGCAGTTCTTC.

This clonotype was counted a few times. The rearrangement links TRBV5-6 to TRBJ1-4; unclear D gene. With 4 bases removed from V and 7 bases from J, the gap between germline ends came to 11 bases. The germline V gene encodes CDR1 SGHDT and CDR2 YYEEEE. The CDR3 runs 13 residues. CDR3 protein: CASSPGGVEKLFF. The CDR3 nucleotides read TGTGCCAGCAGCCCGGGTGGGGTTGAAAAACTGTTTTTT.

This clonotype was recorded many times. The genes are TRBV5-1 and TRBJ1-4; D is perhaps TRBD1 (6 bases). Trimming left V 6 bases short and J 7 bases short, with 16 bases between. CDR1 is SGHRS and CDR2 is YFSETQ in the germline V gene. This CDR3 has 14 amino acids. This chain's CDR3 is CASKPGAVGEKLFF. The CDR3 region has the DNA TGCGCCAGCAAACCAGGGGCAGTAGGTGAAAAACTGTTTTTT.

This sequence joins TRBV7-3 and TRBJ2-5; the match to TRBD2 covers 9 bases. With V trimmed by 1 base and J by 5 bases, 5 bases remained unmatched. The CDR3 has 15 amino acids. The V gene's germline CDR1 is SGHTA and CDR2 FQGTGA. In DNA form, the CDR3 reads TGTGCCAGCAGCTTAAGTAGCGGGAGTTGGGAGACCCAGTACTTC. This translates into CASSLSSGSWETQYF.

In its sample, this clonotype was seen many times. The V and J genes are TRBV4-2 and TRBJ1-6, with D possibly matching TRBD1 (6 bases). Germline CDR1 and CDR2: LGHNA and YNFKEQ. V shed 0 bases and J shed 9 bases, with 18 bases lying between them. CDR3 length equals 17 residues. The CDR3 loop reads CASSQDLTRIGGSPLHF. The CDR3 bases are TGTGCCAGCAGCCAAGATTTAACAAGGATAGGGGGTTCACCCCTCCACTTT.

The chain employs TRBV11-2 and TRBJ2-5; no clear D gene. The germline gives CDR1 SGHAT, CDR2 FQNNGV. The CDR3 consists of 16 residues. Trimming removed 1 base at V and 5 bases at J, with 17 bases between. CDR3 DNA sequence: TGTGCCAGCAGCTTAGCGGTTTTAGTCGTAACTGAGACCCAGTACTTC. It encodes CASSLAVLVVTETQYF.

The chain joins TRBV12-3 or TRBV12-4 to TRBJ2-7, with D possibly TRBD1 on 6 matching bases. The CDR3 is made up of 15 amino acids. Trimming left V 6 bases short and J 4 bases short, with 19 bases between. The CDR3 is CASSSNFDRTYEQYF. In DNA form, the CDR3 reads TGTGCCAGCAGCTCTAACTTCGACAGGACTTACGAGCAGTACTTC.

This clonotype was picked up a small number of times. The V gene is TRBV10-3, the J gene TRBJ2-2, with D unresolved. V dropped 0 bases and J dropped 11 bases, with 4 bases sitting between them. Germline V gene lookup returns CDR1 ENHRY and CDR2 SYGVKD. The CDR3 spans 11 residues. This chain's CDR3 is CAISESLELFF. CDR3 DNA sequence: TGTGCCATCAGTGAGTCCTTAGAGCTGTTTTTT.

This clonotype has a count of ten or more. This chain links TRBV4-1 with TRBJ1-2, with D uncertain. The CDR3 loop spans 15 amino acids. Trimming took off 0 bases at V and 3 bases at J, with 11 bases between the two ends. Germline CDR1 and CDR2: MGHRA and YSYEKL. The CDR3 reads CASSQDRGGYYGYTF. The DNA for the CDR3 is TGCGCCAGCAGCCAAGATCGTGGCGGATACTATGGCTACACCTTC.